The present T cell receptor (beta chain) was sequenced within a study of blood T cell repertoires in COVID-19. Sequencing was performed with immunoSEQ multiplex PCR; in TCRdb, only in-frame clones are kept and a portion is missing. Seen here are fewer than 350,000 clones, about 89% observed once, and the top ten hold around 9%. The sample was peripheral blood. The TCR originated in a man in his forties with active or convalescent COVID-19.

The CDR3 is CASSFARQANTEAFF. The CDR3 coding sequence is TGTGCCAGCAGTTTTGCCCGACAGGCGAACACTGAAGCTTTCTTT. The J gene is TRBJ1-1, the V gene TRBV27; perhaps TRBD1 as D (6 bases). The CDR3 covers 15 residues. With 3 bases removed from V and 1 base from J, the gap between germline ends came to 12 bases. Per the germline V gene, CDR1 is MNHEY and CDR2 is SMNVEV (reference sequence).